This TCR beta chain was retrieved from a study of T-cell reconstitution after alpha-beta-depleted transplantation in children. Notes on the study in general: Some patients owed their high day-60 TCRbeta diversity to surviving recipient T cells and thymic progenitors.

Unique molecular identifiers were incorporated into the prepared TCRbeta library. TCRdb used MiXCR to reprocess the PCR reads, holding one entry per CDR3 protein. Of roughly 490,000 distinct CDR3 sequences detected, approximately 10% appear once; the ten largest clones hold approximately 14%. The germline CDR1 and CDR2 sequences are SGHRS and YFSETQ. With 2 bases clipped from V and 2 bases from J, the junction kept 7 bases outside the gene matches. The CDR3 runs 15 residues. This clonotype showed up just a few times. Antigen unknown. The sample here was PBMCs, mostly from graft donor cells, taken 180 days after TCRalphabeta/CD19-depleted stem cell transplant. The chain couples TRBV5-1 to TRBJ2-7; 7 bases match TRBD1. This receptor was identified in a female patient between 2 and 10 years old who had a stem cell transplant for aplastic anemia, so the T cells may come from the graft donor. CDR3 bases: TGCGCCAGCAGCTTCTTCGGGACAGAGACCTACGAGCAGTACTTC. Protein: CASSFFGTETYEQYF.